This T cell receptor beta chain was obtained from a study of OX40 agonist ivuxolimab in advanced cancers. The table came from immunoSEQ multiplex PCR; TCRdb's copy has only in-frame clones and leaves some out. This repertoire shows about 61,000 clones, less than 85% found once; its top ten account for less than 0.55%. This CDR3 is built from 14 residues. CDR1 is ENHRY, CDR2 SYGVKD, per germline. V lost 6 bases and J lost 1; bases outside the gene matches: 5. The sequence was obtained from an adult with an advanced solid tumor such as melanoma, head and neck, liver or kidney cancer. V and J are TRBV10-3 and TRBJ2-5; 7 positions agree with TRBD1. This sample comprised CD4+ or CD8+ T cells sorted from blood, obtained in a trial of the OX40 agonist ivuxolimab. CDR3 in DNA: TGTGCCATCAGCCCCGGGACAGCCCAAGAGACCCAGTACTTC. Translated: CAISPGTAQETQYF.